This T cell receptor beta chain is drawn from a study of T cell responses to AZD1222 COVID-19 vaccine. The method was immunoSEQ multiplex PCR; TCRdb's version includes in-frame clones alone and lacks a portion of them. The table lists more than 95,000 clones, roughly 88% of them singletons. Germline V gene lookup returns CDR1 MNHEY and CDR2 SVGEGT. Unmatched junction bases numbered 13, after V lost 5 bases and J lost 0 bases. The CDR3 sequence is 19 residues long. The clonotype originates from an adult in good health. This specimen consisted of peripheral blood, obtained on day 0 of MenACWY control vaccination. V gene TRBV6-2 or TRBV6-3 combines with J gene TRBJ2-5, with 12 bases lining up with TRBD2. CDR3 amino acids: CASSNPRLAGAAYQETQYF. CDR3 DNA: TGTGCCAGCAGTAACCCCCGACTAGCGGGGGCCGCGTACCAAGAGACCCAGTACTTC.